Below, 29 T cell receptor beta chains from the same sample are listed, as sequenced in a study of blood T cell repertoires in COVID-19. Generated by immunoSEQ multiplex PCR, the TCRdb table keeps only in-frame clones and is missing some. The sample holds some 200,000 clones, about 90% seen once. The sequenced sample consisted of peripheral blood. These receptors were obtained from a man aged 40-49 years with active or convalescent COVID-19.

The rearrangement uses TRBV24-1 and TRBJ2-7, with a weak D call TRBD2 (6 bases). V was pared by 5 bases and J by 6 bases, with 7 bases between. Germline assignment: CDR1 KGHDR and CDR2 SFDVKD. The CDR3 totals 11 residues. The CDR3 bases are TGTGCCACCAGTGTGGGGGGCGAGCAGTACTTC. Translated: CATSVGGEQYF.

V is TRBV9 and J is TRBJ1-1; 7 bases are a match to TRBD1. CDR1 and CDR2 (germline): SGDLS, YYNGEE. This CDR3 region has 16 residues. The V gene end was trimmed by 3 bases and the J gene end by 2 bases; junction bases not matched to a gene: 10. CDR3 amino acids: CASSGRTGRGNTEAFF. The CDR3 nucleotides are TGTGCCAGCAGCGGAAGGACAGGAAGAGGTAACACTGAAGCTTTCTTT.

V is TRBV4-2 and J is TRBJ1-2; 11 positions match TRBD1. With V trimmed by 3 bases and J by 2 bases, 2 bases remained unmatched. Germline loops: CDR1 LGHNA, CDR2 YNFKEQ. This CDR3 region has 15 residues. The CDR3: CASSHRTGGNYGYTF. For the CDR3, the DNA is TGTGCCAGCAGCCATCGGACAGGGGGCAACTATGGCTACACCTTC.

V gene TRBV5-6 combines with J gene TRBJ1-4; D is possibly TRBD1 (6 bases). Germline V gene lookup returns CDR1 SGHDT and CDR2 YYEEEE. This CDR3 spans 15 amino acids. The V end was cut by 4 bases, the J end by 0 bases, with 10 bases between. The CDR3 DNA reads TGTGCCAGCAGCCTGGGGGGCTCAACTAATGAAAAACTGTTTTTT. It encodes CASSLGGSTNEKLFF.

J is TRBJ1-1 and V is TRBV7-3; D gene uncertain. This CDR3 contains 15 residues. Germline V gene lookup returns CDR1 SGHTA and CDR2 FQGTGA. V was pared by 0 bases and J by 1 base, with 9 bases between. CDR3: CASSLTPGKNTEAFF. The CDR3 nucleotides are TGTGCCAGCAGCTTAACGCCAGGAAAGAACACTGAAGCTTTCTTT.

To note about this clone: One junction end does not reproduce the germline sequence, and a read error may be involved. The CDR3 region has the DNA TGCAGCTTTGACAGGGGCACAGATACGCAGTATTTT. Its translation: CSFDRGTDTQYF. V gene TRBV29-1 combines with J gene TRBJ2-3, with 7 bases lining up with TRBD1. The V gene's germline CDR1 is SQVTM and CDR2 ANQGSEA. This CDR3 is 12 amino acids long.

V gene TRBV11-3 combines with J gene TRBJ1-1; D is perhaps TRBD1 (6 bases). Trimming cost V 5 bases and J 7 bases, with 17 bases left between them. CDR1 is SGHNT, CDR2 YENEEA, per germline. This CDR3 has 14 amino acids. The CDR3 is CASSPPDSKGEAFF. CDR3 sequence (DNA): TGTGCCAGCAGCCCCCCGGACAGTAAGGGTGAAGCTTTCTTT.

A few counts support this clone. Germline and junction disagree at one end, which may indicate a read error. J is TRBJ2-7 and V is TRBV25-1; D unclear. Germline loops: CDR1 MGHDK, CDR2 SYGVNS. The CDR3 contains 12 residues. The CDR3 sequence: CASSVSSHEQYF. CDR3 in DNA: TGTGCCAGCAGTGTTAGCTCCCACGAGCAGTACTTC.

This chain joins TRBV28 and TRBJ1-4; 7 bases are shared with TRBD1. Trimming cost V 6 bases and J 7 bases; bases outside gene matches: 17. This CDR3 is built from 17 residues. Germline CDR1 is MDHEN and CDR2 is SYDVKM. Here the CDR3 reads CASSPFGGTGAVEKLFF. CDR3 DNA: TGTGCCAGCAGCCCATTTGGGGGTACAGGGGCGGTTGAAAAACTGTTTTTT. Full variable domain (rest looked up from reference TRBV28 and TRBJ1-4): DVKVTQSSRYLVKRTGEKVFLECVQDMDHENMFWYRQDPGLGLRLIYFSYDVKMKEKGDIPEGYSVSREKKERFSLILESASTNQTSMYLCASSPFGGTGAVEKLFFGSGTQLSVL.

The chain couples TRBV7-8 to TRBJ1-4; D ambiguous. V lost 1 base, J lost 3 bases, and 12 bases lay in between. The germline V gene has CDR1 SGHVS and CDR2 FQNEAQ. CDR3 length equals 16 residues. The chain's CDR3 is CASSLVVGSANEKLFF. The DNA of the CDR3 is TGTGCCAGCAGCTTAGTGGTGGGGAGTGCTAATGAAAAACTGTTTTTT.

The gene calls are TRBV5-1 and TRBJ1-1; D not certain. Trimming removed 0 bases from V and 5 bases from J, with 11 bases in between. CDR1 and CDR2 (germline): SGHRS, YFSETQ. This CDR3 has 14 residues. As DNA, the CDR3 is TGCGCCAGCAGCTTGGTCCCGGGAGAGACTGAAGCTTTCTTT. Translation: CASSLVPGETEAFF.

The rearrangement uses TRBV24-1 and TRBJ2-5; 8 bases are a match to TRBD1. The CDR3 totals 15 residues. The ends lost 7 bases at V and 8 bases at J; junction bases unmatched: 14. CDR1 is KGHDR, CDR2 SFDVKD, per germline. This CDR3 is CATRPRPRGHDTQYF. As DNA, the CDR3 is TGTGCCACCAGGCCCCGACCCAGGGGGCATGACACCCAGTACTTC.

The chain joins TRBV28 to TRBJ1-4; perhaps TRBD1 as D (5 bases). CDR1 and CDR2 (germline): MDHEN, SYDVKM. CDR3 size: 15 residues. Deletions cut 6 bases from V and 8 bases from J, with 19 bases between. CDR3 DNA: TGTGCCAGCAGCAATCAGGGTTGGGGTTCGGAAAAACTGTTTTTT. Its translation is CASSNQGWGSEKLFF.

This chain links TRBV11-2 with TRBJ1-1; 7 nucleotides agree with TRBD1. The CDR3 loop spans 18 amino acids. Germline-derived CDR1 and CDR2 are SGHAT and FQNNGV. The V segment lost 4 bases and the J segment 7 bases; nucleotides outside the gene matches: 21. The CDR3 protein is CASSSNFIPGQARGEAFF. CDR3 DNA sequence: TGTGCCAGCAGCTCCAACTTTATCCCCGGACAGGCTAGGGGTGAAGCTTTCTTT. Combining the CDR3 with reference TRBV11-2 and TRBJ1-1 gives the whole variable domain EAGVAQSPRYKIIEKRQSVAFWCNPISGHATLYWYQQILGQGPKLLIQFQNNGVVDDSQLPKDRFSAERLKGVDSTLKIQPAKLEDSAVYLCASSSNFIPGQARGEAFFGQGTRLTVV.

This rearrangement joins TRBV28 to TRBJ1-4; tentative D call: TRBD1 (5 bases). This CDR3 has 11 residues. In germline, CDR1 is MDHEN, CDR2 SYDVKM. V was pared by 8 bases and J by 5 bases, with 6 bases between. The CDR3 nucleotides read TGTGCCAGCGGGGGGAATGAAAAACTGTTTTTT. This translates into CASGGNEKLFF.

This clone was seen only a few times. The V gene is TRBV9, the J gene TRBJ1-2; a weak D match, TRBD1 (5 bases). The CDR3 is 15 amino acids. V was trimmed by 1 base and J by 5 bases, leaving 15 bases between them. Germline-derived CDR1 and CDR2 are SGDLS and YYNGEE. The DNA of the CDR3 is TGTGCCAGCAGCGTATCCCCTCTGGGGGGTTATGGCTACACCTTC. Residues: CASSVSPLGGYGYTF.

This clone showed up just a few times. The rearrangement links TRBV3-1 (or the pseudogene TRBV3-2) to TRBJ1-5; 7 bases match TRBD1. CDR3 length: 14 amino acids. Trimming cost V 5 bases and J 2 bases; bases outside gene matches: 3. Germline V gene data show CDR1 as LGHDT and CDR2 as YNNKEL (reference sequence). The CDR3 spells CASSNTGGNQPQHF. CDR3 in DNA: TGTGCCAGCAGCAACACAGGGGGCAATCAGCCCCAGCATTTT.

V and J are TRBV2 and TRBJ1-2, with 9 bases aligning to TRBD1. V gave up 2 bases and J gave up 4 bases; unmatched junction bases: 8. The CDR3 has 16 amino acids. Germline V gene sequence: CDR1 SNHLY, CDR2 FYNNEI. The CDR3 DNA reads as TGTGCCAGCAGTGAAAGCGGATGGACAGGGGCCTATGGCTACACCTTC. Protein sequence: CASSESGWTGAYGYTF. Supplemented by reference TRBV2 and TRBJ1-2, the full variable domain reads EPEVTQTPSHQVTQMGQEVILRCVPISNHLYFYWYRQILGQKVEFLVSFYNNEISEKSEIFDDQFSVERPDGSNFTLKIRSTKLEDSAMYFCASSESGWTGAYGYTFGSGTRLTVV.

This chain links TRBV19 with TRBJ2-7, with TRBD2 matching 11 bases. V shed 6 bases, J shed 3 bases, and the junction held 7 bases outside the gene matches. Germline lookup yields CDR1 LNHDA and CDR2 SQIVND (reference sequence). There are 15 residues in the CDR3. The CDR3 protein is CASSLGTSGVYEQYF. The DNA for the CDR3 is TGTGCCAGTAGCCTCGGGACTAGCGGAGTCTACGAGCAGTACTTC.

This clone was counted a single time. The chain combines TRBV5-1 with TRBJ2-7; TRBD1 aligns across 8 bases. J gave up 3 bases and V 4 bases, and 9 bases lay outside the gene matches. Germline CDR1 and CDR2: SGHRS and YFSETQ. This CDR3 comprises 15 residues. The CDR3 region has the DNA TGCGCCAGCAGCCCAAATTCCGGGACAGGCTACGAGCAGTACTTC. It encodes CASSPNSGTGYEQYF.

V gene TRBV9 combines with J gene TRBJ1-4; 7 nucleotides line up with TRBD1. The CDR3 has 18 amino acids. V shed 4 bases, J shed 0 bases, and the junction held 12 bases outside the gene matches. Germline V gene lookup returns CDR1 SGDLS and CDR2 YYNGEE. In DNA form, the CDR3 reads TGTGCCAGCAGCCCGAGACAGGGCGGTAGTACAACTAATGAAAAACTGTTTTTT. Its protein is CASSPRQGGSTTNEKLFF.

The chain employs TRBV14 and TRBJ1-3; possible D gene TRBD1, 6 bases. This CDR3 has 15 residues. The germline V gene encodes CDR1 SGHDN and CDR2 FVKESK. V was trimmed by 4 bases and J by 2 bases, leaving 12 bases between them. In DNA form, the CDR3 reads TGTGCCAGCAGCCCACAGGGACCGACTGGAAACACCATATATTTT. Translated: CASSPQGPTGNTIYF.

The rearrangement uses TRBV5-5 and TRBJ2-4; D unresolved. Germline CDR1 SGHKS, CDR2 YYEKEE (reference sequence). V was shortened by 3 bases and J by 5 bases, with 9 bases between the two germline ends. The CDR3 has 13 residues. CDR3 loop: CASSYPTENIQYF. The CDR3 DNA sequence: TGTGCCAGCAGCTACCCCACAGAAAACATTCAGTACTTC.

The V gene is TRBV3-1 (or the pseudogene TRBV3-2), the J gene TRBJ1-5; tentative D call: TRBD1 (5 bases). V was clipped by 4 bases and J by 2 bases, with 9 bases between them. The CDR3 runs to 14 residues. Germline V CDR1 and CDR2: LGHDT, YNNKEL (reference sequence). CDR3 in amino acids: CASSLRAGNQPQHF. The DNA of the CDR3 is TGTGCCAGCAGCCTCAGGGCGGGCAATCAGCCCCAGCATTTT.

This chain joins TRBV11-1 and TRBJ1-1, with 9 bases aligning to TRBD1. Losses at the gene ends were 8 bases for V and 3 bases for J; bases not matched to a gene: 4. There are 13 residues in the CDR3. Germline V gene lookup returns CDR1 SGHAT and CDR2 FQDESV (reference sequence). CDR3 protein: CASVGTGHTEAFF. DNA of the CDR3: TGTGCCAGCGTTGGGACAGGGCACACTGAAGCTTTCTTT.

The V gene is TRBV6-2 or TRBV6-3, the J gene TRBJ1-3; 11 bases line up with TRBD1. The V gene's germline CDR1 is MNHEY and CDR2 SVGEGT. Trimming removed 6 bases from V and 0 bases from J; junction bases left unmatched: 13. The CDR3 consists of 19 residues. The CDR3 is CASSPWTGGGIVSGNTIYF. The CDR3 region has the DNA TGTGCCAGCAGCCCTTGGACAGGGGGCGGAATTGTCTCTGGAAACACCATATATTTT.

V is TRBV3-1 (or the pseudogene TRBV3-2) and J is TRBJ2-5; D possibly corresponds to TRBD1 (6 bases). CDR1 is LGHDT and CDR2 is YNNKEL in the germline V gene (reference sequence). The CDR3 runs to 15 residues. With 1 base removed from V and 0 bases from J, the gap between germline ends came to 9 bases. The CDR3 loop reads CASSQAGTNQETQYF. DNA of the CDR3: TGTGCCAGCAGCCAAGCCGGGACAAACCAAGAGACCCAGTACTTC.

The chain is built from TRBV4-2 and TRBJ2-3; 11 bases match TRBD2. The CDR3 is 19 residues long. The ends lost 2 bases at V and 4 bases at J; junction bases unmatched: 14. Germline V gene lookup returns CDR1 LGHNA and CDR2 YNFKEQ. The CDR3 loop is CASSQYSGGSGGASDTQYF. The CDR3 DNA is TGTGCCAGCAGCCAATACTCCGGGGGTAGCGGGGGGGCATCAGATACGCAGTATTTT.

Only one count was recorded for this clone. V is TRBV19 and J is TRBJ1-1; TRBD1 matches at 7 bases. The CDR3 loop spans 15 amino acids. With V trimmed by 5 bases and J by 2 bases, 8 bases remained unmatched. In germline, CDR1 is LNHDA, CDR2 SQIVND (reference sequence). The CDR3 loop is CASSEEQGFNTEAFF. For the CDR3, the DNA is TGTGCCAGTAGTGAAGAACAGGGGTTCAACACTGAAGCTTTCTTT.